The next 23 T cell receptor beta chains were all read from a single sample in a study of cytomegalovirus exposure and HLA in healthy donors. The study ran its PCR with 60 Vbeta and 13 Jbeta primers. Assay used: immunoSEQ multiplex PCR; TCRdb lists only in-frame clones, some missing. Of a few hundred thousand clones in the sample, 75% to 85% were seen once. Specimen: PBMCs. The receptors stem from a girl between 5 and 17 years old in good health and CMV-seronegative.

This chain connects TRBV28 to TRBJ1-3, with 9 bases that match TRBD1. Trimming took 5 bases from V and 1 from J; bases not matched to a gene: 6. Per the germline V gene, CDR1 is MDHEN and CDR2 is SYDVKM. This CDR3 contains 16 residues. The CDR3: CASSPSGTGSGNTIYF. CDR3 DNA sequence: TGTGCCAGCAGTCCTTCCGGGACAGGGTCTGGAAACACCATATATTTT. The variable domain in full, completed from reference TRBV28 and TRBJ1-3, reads DVKVTQSSRYLVKRTGEKVFLECVQDMDHENMFWYRQDPGLGLRLIYFSYDVKMKEKGDIPEGYSVSREKKERFSLILESASTNQTSMYLCASSPSGTGSGNTIYFGEGSWLTVV.

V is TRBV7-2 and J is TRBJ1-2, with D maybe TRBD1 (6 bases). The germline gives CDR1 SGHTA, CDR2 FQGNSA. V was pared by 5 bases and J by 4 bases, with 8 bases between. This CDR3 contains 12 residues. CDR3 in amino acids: CASSAQGYGYTF. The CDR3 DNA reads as TGTGCCAGCAGCGCACAGGGCTATGGCTACACCTTC.

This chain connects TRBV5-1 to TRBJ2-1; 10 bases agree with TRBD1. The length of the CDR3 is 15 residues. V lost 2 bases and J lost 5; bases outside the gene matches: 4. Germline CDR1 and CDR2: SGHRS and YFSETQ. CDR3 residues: CASSFQGQGNNEQFF. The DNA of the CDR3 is TGCGCCAGCAGCTTCCAGGGACAGGGGAACAATGAGCAGTTCTTC.

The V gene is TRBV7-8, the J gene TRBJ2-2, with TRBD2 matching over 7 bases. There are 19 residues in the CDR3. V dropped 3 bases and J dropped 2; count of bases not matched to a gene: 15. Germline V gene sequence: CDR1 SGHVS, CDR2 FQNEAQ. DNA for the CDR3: TGTGCCAGCAGCTTGACCGGGACTACCGCTCAAGACAACACCGGGGAGCTGTTTTTT. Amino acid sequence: CASSLTGTTAQDNTGELFF.

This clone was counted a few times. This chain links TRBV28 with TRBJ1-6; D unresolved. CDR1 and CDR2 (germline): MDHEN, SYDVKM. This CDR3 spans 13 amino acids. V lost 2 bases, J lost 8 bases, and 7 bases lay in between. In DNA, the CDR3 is TGTGCCAGCAGTTTACAGCGGGATTCACCCCTCCACTTT. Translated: CASSLQRDSPLHF. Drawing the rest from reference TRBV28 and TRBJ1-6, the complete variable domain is DVKVTQSSRYLVKRTGEKVFLECVQDMDHENMFWYRQDPGLGLRLIYFSYDVKMKEKGDIPEGYSVSREKKERFSLILESASTNQTSMYLCASSLQRDSPLHFGNGTRLTVT.

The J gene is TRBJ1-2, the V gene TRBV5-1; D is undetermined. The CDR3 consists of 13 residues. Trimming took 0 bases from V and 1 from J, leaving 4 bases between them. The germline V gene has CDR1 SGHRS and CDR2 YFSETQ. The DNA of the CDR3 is TGCGCCAGCAGCTTGGACAGTAACTATGGCTACACCTTC. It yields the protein CASSLDSNYGYTF.

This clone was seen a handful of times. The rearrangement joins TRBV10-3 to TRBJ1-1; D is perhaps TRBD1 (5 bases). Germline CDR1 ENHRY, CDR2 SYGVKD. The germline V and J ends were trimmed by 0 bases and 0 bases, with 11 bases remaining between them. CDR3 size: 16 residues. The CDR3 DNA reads TGTGCCATCAGTGAGTCACCCAGGGTTTTGAACACTGAAGCTTTCTTT. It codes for CAISESPRVLNTEAFF.

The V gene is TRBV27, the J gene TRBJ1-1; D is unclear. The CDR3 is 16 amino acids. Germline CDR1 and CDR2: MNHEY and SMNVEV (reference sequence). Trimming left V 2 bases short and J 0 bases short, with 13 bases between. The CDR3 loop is CASSLRTYPMNTEAFF. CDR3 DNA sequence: TGTGCCAGCAGTTTAAGAACCTATCCCATGAACACTGAAGCTTTCTTT.

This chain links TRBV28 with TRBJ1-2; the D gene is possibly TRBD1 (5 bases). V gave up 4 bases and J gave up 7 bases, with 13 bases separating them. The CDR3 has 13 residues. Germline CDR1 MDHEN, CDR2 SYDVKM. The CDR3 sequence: CASSWGGRSGYTF. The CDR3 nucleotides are TGTGCCAGCAGTTGGGGGGGACGTAGTGGCTACACCTTC.

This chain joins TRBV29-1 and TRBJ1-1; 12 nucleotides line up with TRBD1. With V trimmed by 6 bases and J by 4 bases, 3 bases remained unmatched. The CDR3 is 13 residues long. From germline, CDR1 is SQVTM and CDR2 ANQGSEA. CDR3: CSVGQGAVTEAFF. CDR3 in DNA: TGCAGCGTGGGACAGGGGGCGGTCACTGAAGCTTTCTTT. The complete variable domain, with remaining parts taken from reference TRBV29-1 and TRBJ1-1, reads SAVISQKPSRDICQRGTSLTIQCQVDSQVTMMFWYRQQPGQSLTLIATANQGSEATYESGFVIDKFPISRPNLTFSTLTVSNMSPEDSSIYLCSVGQGAVTEAFFGQGTRLTVV.

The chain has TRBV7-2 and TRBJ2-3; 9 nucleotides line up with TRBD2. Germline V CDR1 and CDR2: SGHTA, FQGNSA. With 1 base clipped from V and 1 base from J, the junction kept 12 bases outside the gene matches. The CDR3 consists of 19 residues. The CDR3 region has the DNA TGTGCCAGCAGCTTAGTTCGCGGGTTGGCTAGCGGGGGCACAGATACGCAGTATTTT. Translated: CASSLVRGLASGGTDTQYF.

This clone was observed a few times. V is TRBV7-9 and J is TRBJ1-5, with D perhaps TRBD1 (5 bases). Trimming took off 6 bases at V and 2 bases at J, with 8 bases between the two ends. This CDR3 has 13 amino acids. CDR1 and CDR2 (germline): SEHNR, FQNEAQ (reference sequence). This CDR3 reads CASSDSGNQPQHF. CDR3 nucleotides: TGTGCCAGCAGTGACAGTGGCAATCAGCCCCAGCATTTT. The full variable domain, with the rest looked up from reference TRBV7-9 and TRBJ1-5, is DTGVSQNPRHKITKRGQNVTFRCDPISEHNRLYWYRQTLGQGPEFLTYFQNEAQLEKSRLLSDRFSAERPKGSFSTLEIQRTEQGDSAMYLCASSDSGNQPQHFGDGTRLSIL.

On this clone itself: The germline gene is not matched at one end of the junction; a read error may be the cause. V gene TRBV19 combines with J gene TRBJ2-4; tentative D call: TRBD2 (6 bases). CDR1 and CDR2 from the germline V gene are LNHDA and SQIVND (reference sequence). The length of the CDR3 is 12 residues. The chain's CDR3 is CAGSTSRGIQYF. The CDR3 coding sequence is TGTGCCGGTAGTACTAGCAGAGGCATTCAGTACTTC. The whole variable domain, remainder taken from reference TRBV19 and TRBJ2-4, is DGGITQSPKYLFRKEGQNVTLSCEQNLNHDAMYWYRQDPGQGLRLIYYSQIVNDFQKGDIAEGYSVSREKKESFPLTVTSAQKNPTAFYLCAGSTSRGIQYFGAGTRLSVL.

As DNA, the CDR3 is TGTGCCAGCAGTGAAGCGCTTCGACTAGCGGGAGGAGGGGAGCTGTTTTTT. Translation: CASSEALRLAGGGELFF. The rearrangement links TRBV2 to TRBJ2-2; the match to TRBD2 covers 13 bases. The J segment lost 8 bases and the V segment lost 0 bases, leaving 6 bases of the junction unmatched. CDR3 length: 17 residues. The V gene's germline CDR1 is SNHLY and CDR2 FYNNEI.

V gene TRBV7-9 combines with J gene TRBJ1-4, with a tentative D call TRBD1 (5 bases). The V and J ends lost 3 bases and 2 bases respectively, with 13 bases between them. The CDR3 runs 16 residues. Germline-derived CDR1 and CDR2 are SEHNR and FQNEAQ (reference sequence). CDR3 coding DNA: TGTGCCAGCAGCTTTGGAAGGGGCGGCACTAATGAAAAACTGTTTTTT. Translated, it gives CASSFGRGGTNEKLFF.

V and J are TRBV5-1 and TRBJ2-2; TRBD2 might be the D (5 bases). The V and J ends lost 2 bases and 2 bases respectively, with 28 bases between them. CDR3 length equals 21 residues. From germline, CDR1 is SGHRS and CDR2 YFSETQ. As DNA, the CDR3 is TGCGCCAGCAGCTTAGGTTGGGCCGTTTTGGACTCCCCAATTAACACCGGGGAGCTGTTTTTT. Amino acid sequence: CASSLGWAVLDSPINTGELFF.

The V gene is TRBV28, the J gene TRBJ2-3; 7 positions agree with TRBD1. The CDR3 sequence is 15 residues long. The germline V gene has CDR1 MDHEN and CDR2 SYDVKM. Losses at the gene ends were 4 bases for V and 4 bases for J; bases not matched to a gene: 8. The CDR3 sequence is CASSSTGVQADTQYF. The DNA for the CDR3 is TGTGCCAGCAGTTCCACAGGGGTTCAGGCAGATACGCAGTATTTT.

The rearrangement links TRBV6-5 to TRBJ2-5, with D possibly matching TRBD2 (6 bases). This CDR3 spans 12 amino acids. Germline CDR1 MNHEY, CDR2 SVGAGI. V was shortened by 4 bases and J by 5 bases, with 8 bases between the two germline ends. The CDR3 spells CASSFGGETQYF. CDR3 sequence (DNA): TGTGCCAGCAGTTTTGGGGGGGAGACCCAGTACTTC.

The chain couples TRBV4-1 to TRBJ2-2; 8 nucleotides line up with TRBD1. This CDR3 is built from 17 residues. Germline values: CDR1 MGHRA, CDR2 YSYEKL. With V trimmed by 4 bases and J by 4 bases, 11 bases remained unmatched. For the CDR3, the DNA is TGCGCCAGCAGCCCGCAGCCCAGGGGGCTAAGCACCGGGGAGCTGTTTTTT. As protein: CASSPQPRGLSTGELFF.

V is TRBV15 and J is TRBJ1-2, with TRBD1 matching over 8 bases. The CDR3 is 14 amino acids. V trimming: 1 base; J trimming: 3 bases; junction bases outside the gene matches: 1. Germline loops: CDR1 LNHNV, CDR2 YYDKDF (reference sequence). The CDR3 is CATSRAGGDYGYTF. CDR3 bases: TGTGCCACCAGCAGAGCAGGGGGCGACTATGGCTACACCTTC.

The CDR3 is CASGAPQYF. The DNA for the CDR3 is TGTGCCAGTGGGGCCCCGCAGTACTTC. The chain couples TRBV5-8 to TRBJ2-5; a possible D gene is TRBD1 (5 bases). The CDR3 has 9 amino acids. Germline V lookup: CDR1 SGHTS, CDR2 YDEGEE. Trimming stripped 8 bases from V and 11 bases from J, with 10 bases between.

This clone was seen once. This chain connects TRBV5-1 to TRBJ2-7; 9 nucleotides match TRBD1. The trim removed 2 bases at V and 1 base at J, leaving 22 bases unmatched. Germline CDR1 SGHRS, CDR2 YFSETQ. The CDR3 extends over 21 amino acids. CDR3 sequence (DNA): TGCGCCAGCAGCTTTACCCCGGGACAGGGCGACGGAGTGCGGGCATCCTACGAGCAGTACTTC. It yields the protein CASSFTPGQGDGVRASYEQYF. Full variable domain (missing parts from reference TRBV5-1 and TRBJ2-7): KAGVTQTPRYLIKTRGQQVTLSCSPISGHRSVSWYQQTPGQGLQFLFEYFSETQRNKGNFPGRFSGRQFSNSRSEMNVSTLELGDSALYLCASSFTPGQGDGVRASYEQYFGPGTRLTVT.

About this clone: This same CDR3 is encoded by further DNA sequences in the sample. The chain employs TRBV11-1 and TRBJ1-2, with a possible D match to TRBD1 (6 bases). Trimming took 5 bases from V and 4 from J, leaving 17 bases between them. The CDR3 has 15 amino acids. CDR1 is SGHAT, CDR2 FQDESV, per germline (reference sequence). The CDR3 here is CASSQRQASSYGYTF. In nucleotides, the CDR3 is TGTGCCAGCAGCCAGAGACAGGCTTCGTCCTATGGCTACACCTTC.